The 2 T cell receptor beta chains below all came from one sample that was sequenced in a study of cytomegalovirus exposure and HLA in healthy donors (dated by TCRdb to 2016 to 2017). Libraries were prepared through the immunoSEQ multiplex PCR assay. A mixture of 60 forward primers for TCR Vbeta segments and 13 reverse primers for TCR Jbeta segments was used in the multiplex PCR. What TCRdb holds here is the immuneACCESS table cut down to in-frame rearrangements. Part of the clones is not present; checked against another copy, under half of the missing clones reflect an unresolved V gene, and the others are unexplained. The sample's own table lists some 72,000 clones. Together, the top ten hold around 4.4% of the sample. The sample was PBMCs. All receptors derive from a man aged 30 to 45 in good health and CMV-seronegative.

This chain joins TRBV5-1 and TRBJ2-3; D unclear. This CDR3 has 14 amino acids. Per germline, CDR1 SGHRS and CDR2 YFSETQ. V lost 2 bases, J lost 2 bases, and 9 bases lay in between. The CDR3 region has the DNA TGCGCCAGCAGCTTCCCGCAGGTCACAGATACGCAGTATTTT. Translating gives CASSFPQVTDTQYF.

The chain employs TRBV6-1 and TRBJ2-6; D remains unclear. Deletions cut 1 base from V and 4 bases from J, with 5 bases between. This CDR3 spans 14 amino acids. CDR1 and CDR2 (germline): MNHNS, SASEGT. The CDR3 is CASSEGLGANVLTF. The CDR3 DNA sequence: TGTGCCAGCAGTGAAGGTTTAGGGGCCAACGTCCTGACTTTC.